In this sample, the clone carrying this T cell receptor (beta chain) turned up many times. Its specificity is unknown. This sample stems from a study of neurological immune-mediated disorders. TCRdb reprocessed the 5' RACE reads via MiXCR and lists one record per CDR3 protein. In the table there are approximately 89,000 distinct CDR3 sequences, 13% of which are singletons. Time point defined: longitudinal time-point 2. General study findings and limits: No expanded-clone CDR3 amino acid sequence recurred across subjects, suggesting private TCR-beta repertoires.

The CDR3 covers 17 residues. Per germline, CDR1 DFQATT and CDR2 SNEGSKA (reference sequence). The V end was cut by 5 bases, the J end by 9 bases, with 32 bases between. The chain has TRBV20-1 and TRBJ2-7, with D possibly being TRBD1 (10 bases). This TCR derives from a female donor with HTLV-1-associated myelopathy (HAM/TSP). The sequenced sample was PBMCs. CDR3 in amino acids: CSAAQEVRLAGTGVQYF. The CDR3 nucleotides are TGCAGTGCTGCACAGGAGGTTCGGCTAGCGGGGACAGGGGTGCAGTACTTC.